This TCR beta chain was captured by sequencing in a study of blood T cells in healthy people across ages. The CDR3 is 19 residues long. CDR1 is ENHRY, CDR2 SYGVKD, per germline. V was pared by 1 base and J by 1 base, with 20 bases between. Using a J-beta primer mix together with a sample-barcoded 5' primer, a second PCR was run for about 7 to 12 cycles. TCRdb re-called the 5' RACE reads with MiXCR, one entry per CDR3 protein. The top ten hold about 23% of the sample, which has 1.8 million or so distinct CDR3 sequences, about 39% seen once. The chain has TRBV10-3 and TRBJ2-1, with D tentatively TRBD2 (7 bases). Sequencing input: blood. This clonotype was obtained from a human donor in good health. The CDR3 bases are TGTGCCATCAGTGAGTTCGATCCCCGGGGGGCAGCGTCCTACAATGAGCAGTTCTTC. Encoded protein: CAISEFDPRGAASYNEQFF.